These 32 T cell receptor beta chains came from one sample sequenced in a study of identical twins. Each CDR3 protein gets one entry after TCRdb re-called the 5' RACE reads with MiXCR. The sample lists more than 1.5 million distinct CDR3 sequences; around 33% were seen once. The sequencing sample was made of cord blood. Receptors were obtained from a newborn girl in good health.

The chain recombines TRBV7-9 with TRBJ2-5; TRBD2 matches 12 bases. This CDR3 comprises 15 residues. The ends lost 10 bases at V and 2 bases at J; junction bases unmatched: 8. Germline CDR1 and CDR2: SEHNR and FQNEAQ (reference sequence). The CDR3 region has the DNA TGTGCCACCGACGGACTAGCGGGAATACAAGAGACCCAGTACTTC. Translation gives CATDGLAGIQETQYF.

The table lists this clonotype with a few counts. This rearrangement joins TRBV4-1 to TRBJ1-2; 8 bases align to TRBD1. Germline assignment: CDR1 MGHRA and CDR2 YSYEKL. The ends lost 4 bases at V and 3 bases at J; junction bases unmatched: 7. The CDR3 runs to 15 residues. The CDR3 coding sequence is TGCGCCAGCAGCCCTCGCTCGGGACAGGACTATGGCTACACCTTC. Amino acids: CASSPRSGQDYGYTF.

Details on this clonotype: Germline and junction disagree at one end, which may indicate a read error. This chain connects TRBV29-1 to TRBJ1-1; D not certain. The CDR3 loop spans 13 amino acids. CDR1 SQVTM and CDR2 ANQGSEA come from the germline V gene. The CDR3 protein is CGVEKVLDTEAFF. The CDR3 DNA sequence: TGCGGCGTTGAAAAGGTTTTGGACACTGAAGCTTTCTTT. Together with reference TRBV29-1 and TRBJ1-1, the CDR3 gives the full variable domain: SAVISQKPSRDICQRGTSLTIQCQVDSQVTMMFWYRQQPGQSLTLIATANQGSEATYESGFVIDKFPISRPNLTFSTLTVSNMSPEDSSIYLCGVEKVLDTEAFFGQGTRLTVV.

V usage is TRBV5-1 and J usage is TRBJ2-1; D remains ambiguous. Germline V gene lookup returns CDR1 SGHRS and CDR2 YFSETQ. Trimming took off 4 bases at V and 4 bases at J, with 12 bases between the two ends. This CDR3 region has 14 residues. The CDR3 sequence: CASSRLEFYNEQFF. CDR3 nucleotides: TGCGCCAGCAGCCGACTTGAGTTTTACAATGAGCAGTTCTTC.

Here the CDR3 DNA reads TGTGCCAGCAGGAGACAGGGGCCAGGAAACTATGGCTACACCTTC. Residues: CASRRQGPGNYGYTF. V is TRBV28 and J is TRBJ1-2; the match to TRBD1 covers 8 bases. The CDR3 is made up of 15 amino acids. The J segment lost 2 bases and the V segment lost 6 bases, leaving 8 bases of the junction unmatched. The germline CDR1 and CDR2 sequences are MDHEN and SYDVKM.

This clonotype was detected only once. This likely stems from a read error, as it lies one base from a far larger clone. CDR3: CASSLDGTQETQYF. The CDR3 nucleotides read TGTGCCAGCAGCTTAGATGGGACACAAGAGACCCAGTACTTC. The rearrangement uses TRBV11-3 and TRBJ2-5; tentative D call: TRBD1 (6 bases). Germline V CDR1 and CDR2: SGHNT, YENEEA. The CDR3 is 14 residues long. The germline V and J ends were trimmed by 0 bases and 2 bases, with 7 bases remaining between them.

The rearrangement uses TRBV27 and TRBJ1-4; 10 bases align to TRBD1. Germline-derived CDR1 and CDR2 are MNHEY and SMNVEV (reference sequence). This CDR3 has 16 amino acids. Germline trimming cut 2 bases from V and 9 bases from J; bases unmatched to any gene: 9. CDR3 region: CASSLGPGTGDQKLFF. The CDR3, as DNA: TGTGCCAGCAGTTTAGGGCCCGGGACAGGGGATCAAAAACTGTTTTTT.

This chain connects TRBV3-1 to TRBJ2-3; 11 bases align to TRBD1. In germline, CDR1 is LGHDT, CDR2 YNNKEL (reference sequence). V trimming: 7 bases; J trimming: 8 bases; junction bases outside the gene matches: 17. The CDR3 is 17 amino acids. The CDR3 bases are TGTGCCAGCAACGCCCGGACAGGGGGCGGTGCACATCTTACGCAGTATTTT. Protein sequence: CASNARTGGGAHLTQYF.

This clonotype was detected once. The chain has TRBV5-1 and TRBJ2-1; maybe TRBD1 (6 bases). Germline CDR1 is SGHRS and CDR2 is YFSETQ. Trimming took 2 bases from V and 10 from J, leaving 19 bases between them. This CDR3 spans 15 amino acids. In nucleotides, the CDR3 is TGCGCCAGCAGCTTTAGCAGGGGCTTAGCCTACGAGCAGTTCTTC. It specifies CASSFSRGLAYEQFF.

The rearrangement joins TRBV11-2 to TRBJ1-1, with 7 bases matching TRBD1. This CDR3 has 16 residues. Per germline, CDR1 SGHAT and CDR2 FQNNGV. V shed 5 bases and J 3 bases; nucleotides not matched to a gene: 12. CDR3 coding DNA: TGTGCCAGCAGCACCCGACAGGGAGGGGGGGACACTGAAGCTTTCTTT. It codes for CASSTRQGGGDTEAFF.

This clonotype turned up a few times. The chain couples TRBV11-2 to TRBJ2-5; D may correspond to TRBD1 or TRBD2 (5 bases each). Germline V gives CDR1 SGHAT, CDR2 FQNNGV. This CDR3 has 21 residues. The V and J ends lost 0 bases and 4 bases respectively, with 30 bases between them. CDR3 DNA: TGTGCCAGCAGCTTAGAAATTGGGGGACGGCGGAGGTTCCTTTCAAGAGAGACCCAGTACTTC. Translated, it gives CASSLEIGGRRRFLSRETQYF.

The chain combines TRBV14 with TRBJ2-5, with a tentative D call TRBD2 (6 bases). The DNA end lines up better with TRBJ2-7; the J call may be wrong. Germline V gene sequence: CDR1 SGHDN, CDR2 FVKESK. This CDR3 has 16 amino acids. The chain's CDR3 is CASSQAGDFPRDEQYF. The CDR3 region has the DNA TGTGCCAGCAGCCAAGCCGGGGACTTCCCCAGGGACGAGCAGTACTTC.

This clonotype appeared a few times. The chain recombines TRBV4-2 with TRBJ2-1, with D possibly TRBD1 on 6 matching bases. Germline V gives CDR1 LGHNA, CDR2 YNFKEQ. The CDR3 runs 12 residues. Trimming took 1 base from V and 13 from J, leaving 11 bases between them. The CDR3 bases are TGTGCCAGCAGCCAAGGGCAGGGGATCCAGTTCTTC. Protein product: CASSQGQGIQFF.

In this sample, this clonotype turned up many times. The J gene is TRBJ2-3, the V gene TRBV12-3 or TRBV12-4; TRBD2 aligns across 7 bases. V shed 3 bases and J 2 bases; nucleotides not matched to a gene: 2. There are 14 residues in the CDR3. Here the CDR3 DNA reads TGTGCCAGCAGTTTTGCGGGAGCCACAGATACGCAGTATTTT. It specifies CASSFAGATDTQYF.

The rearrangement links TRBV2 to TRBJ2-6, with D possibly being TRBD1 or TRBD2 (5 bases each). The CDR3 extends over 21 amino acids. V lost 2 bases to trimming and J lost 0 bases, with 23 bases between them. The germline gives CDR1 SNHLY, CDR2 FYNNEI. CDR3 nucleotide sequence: TGTGCCAGCAGTGAAATGTTGGGCGGAGGCAGGACACACTCTGGGGCCAACGTCCTGACTTTC. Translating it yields CASSEMLGGGRTHSGANVLTF.

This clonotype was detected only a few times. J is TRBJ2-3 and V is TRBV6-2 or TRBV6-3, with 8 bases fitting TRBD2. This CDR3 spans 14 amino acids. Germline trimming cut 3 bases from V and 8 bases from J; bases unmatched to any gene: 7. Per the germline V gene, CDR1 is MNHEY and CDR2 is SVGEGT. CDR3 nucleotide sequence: TGTGCCAGCAGTTATGGCGGGGGGCGTGGTACGCAGTATTTT. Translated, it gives CASSYGGGRGTQYF.

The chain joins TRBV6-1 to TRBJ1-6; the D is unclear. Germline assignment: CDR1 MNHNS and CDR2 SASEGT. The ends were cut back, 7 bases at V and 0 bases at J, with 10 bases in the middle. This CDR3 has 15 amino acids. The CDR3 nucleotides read TGTGCCAGCAATCTCCAGAGCTCCTATAATTCACCCCTCCACTTT. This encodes CASNLQSSYNSPLHF.

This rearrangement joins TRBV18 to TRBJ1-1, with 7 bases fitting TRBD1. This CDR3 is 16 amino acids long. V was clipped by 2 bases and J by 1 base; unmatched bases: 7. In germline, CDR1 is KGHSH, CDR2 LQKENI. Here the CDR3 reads CASSPIDRARNTEAFF. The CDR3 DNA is TGTGCCAGCTCACCAATCGACAGGGCGAGGAACACTGAAGCTTTCTTT.

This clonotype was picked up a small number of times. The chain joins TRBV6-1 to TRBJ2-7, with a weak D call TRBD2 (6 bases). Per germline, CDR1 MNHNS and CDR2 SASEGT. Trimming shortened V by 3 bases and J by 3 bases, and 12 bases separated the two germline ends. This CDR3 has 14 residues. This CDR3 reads CASSELGLSYEQYF. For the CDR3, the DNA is TGTGCCAGCAGTGAGCTGGGACTTAGCTACGAGCAGTACTTC.

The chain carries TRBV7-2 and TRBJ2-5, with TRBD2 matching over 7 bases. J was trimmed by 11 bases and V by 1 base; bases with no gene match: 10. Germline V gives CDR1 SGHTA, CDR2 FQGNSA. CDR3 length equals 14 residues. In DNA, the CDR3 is TGTGCCAGCAGCTTAGTAGGTAGCGGGCATGAGCAGTACTTC. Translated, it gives CASSLVGSGHEQYF.

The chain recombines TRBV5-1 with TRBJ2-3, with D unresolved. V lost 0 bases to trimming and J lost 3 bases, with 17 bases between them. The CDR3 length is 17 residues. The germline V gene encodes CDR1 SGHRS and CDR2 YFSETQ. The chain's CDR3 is CASSLERTLLMTDTQYF. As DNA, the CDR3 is TGCGCCAGCAGCTTGGAGAGGACCCTATTAATGACAGATACGCAGTATTTT.

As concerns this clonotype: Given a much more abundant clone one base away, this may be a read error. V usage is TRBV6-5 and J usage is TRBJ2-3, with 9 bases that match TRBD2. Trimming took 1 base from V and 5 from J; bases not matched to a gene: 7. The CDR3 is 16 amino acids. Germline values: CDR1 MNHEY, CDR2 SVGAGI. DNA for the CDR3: TGTGCCAGCAGTTACTTTCCTAGCGGGAACATAGATACGCAGTATTTT. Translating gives CASSYFPSGNIDTQYF.

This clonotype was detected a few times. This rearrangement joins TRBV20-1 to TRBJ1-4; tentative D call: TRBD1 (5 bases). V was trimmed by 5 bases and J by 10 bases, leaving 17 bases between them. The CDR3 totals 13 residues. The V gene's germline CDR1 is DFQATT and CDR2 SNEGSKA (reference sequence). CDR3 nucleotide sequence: TGCAGTGCTTTGGCGGCAGTTAGGGGAAAACTGTTTTTT. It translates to CSALAAVRGKLFF.

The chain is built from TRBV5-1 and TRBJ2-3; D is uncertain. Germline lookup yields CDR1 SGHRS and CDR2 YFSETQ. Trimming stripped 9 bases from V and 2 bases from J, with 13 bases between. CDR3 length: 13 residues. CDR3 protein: CANRSSNTDTQYF. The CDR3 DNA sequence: TGCGCCAATCGTAGCTCTAACACAGATACGCAGTATTTT.

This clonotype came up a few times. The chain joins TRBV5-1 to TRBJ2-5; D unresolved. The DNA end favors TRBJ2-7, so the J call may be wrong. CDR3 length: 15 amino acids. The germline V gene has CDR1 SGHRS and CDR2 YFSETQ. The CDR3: CASSLAGFGYYEQYF. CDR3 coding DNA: TGCGCCAGCAGCTTGGCTGGGTTCGGCTACTACGAGCAGTACTTC.

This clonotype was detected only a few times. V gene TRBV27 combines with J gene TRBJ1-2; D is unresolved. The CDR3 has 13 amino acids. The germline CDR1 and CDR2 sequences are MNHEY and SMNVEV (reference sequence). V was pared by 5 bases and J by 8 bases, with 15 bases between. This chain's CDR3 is CASSPSRARGYTF. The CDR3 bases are TGTGCCAGCAGTCCCTCACGGGCGCGGGGCTACACCTTC.

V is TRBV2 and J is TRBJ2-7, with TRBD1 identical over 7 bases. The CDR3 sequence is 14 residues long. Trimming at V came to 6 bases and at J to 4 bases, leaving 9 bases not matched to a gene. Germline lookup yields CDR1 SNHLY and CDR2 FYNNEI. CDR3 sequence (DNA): TGTGCCAGCAGCTCCGACAGGGTTGAGTACGAGCAGTACTTC. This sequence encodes CASSSDRVEYEQYF.

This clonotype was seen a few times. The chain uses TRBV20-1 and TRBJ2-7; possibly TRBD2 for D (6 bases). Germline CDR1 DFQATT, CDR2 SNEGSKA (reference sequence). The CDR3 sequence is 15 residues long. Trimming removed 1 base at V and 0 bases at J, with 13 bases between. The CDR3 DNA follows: TGCAGTGCTAGAGTGGCGGGACCCTCCTCCTACGAGCAGTACTTC. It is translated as CSARVAGPSSYEQYF.

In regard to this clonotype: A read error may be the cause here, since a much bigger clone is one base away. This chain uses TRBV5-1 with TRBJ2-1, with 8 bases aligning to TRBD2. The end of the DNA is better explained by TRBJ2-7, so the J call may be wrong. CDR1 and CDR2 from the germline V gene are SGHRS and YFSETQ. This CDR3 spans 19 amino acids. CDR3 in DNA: TGCGCCAGCAGCTTGAGGCGGCAGGGACTAGTTAGCTCCTACAATGAGCAGTACTTC. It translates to CASSLRRQGLVSSYNEQYF.

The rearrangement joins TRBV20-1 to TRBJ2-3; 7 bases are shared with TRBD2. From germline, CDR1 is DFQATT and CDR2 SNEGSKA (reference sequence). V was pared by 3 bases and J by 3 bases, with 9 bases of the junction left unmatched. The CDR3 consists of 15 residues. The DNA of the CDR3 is TGCAGTGCTAGCCCCGTAGCGGGCAAGACAGATACGCAGTATTTT. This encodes CSASPVAGKTDTQYF.

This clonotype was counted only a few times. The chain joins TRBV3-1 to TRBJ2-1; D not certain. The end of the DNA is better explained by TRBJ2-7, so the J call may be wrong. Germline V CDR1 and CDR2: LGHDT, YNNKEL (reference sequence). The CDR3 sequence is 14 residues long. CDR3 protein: CASSQGLRTNEQYF. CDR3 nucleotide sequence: TGTGCCAGCAGCCAAGGATTGCGGACCAATGAGCAGTACTTC.

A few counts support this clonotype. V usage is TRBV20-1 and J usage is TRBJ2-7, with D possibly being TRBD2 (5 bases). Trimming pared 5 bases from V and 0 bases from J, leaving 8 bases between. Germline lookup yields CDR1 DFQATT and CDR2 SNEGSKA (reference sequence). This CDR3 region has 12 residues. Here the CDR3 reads CSAPRDSYEQYF. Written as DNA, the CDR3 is TGCAGTGCTCCCCGGGACTCCTACGAGCAGTACTTC.